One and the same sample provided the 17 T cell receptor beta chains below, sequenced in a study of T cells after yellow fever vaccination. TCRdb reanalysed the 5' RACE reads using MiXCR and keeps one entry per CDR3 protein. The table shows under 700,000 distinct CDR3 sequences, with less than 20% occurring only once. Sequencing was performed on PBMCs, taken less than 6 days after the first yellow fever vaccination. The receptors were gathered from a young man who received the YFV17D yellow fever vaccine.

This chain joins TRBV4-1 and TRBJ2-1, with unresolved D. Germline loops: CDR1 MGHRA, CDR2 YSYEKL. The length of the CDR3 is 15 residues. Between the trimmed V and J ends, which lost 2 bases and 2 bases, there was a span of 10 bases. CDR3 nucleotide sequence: TGCGCCAGCAGCCAAAAGACGGATACCTACAATGAGCAGTTCTTC. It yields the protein CASSQKTDTYNEQFF.

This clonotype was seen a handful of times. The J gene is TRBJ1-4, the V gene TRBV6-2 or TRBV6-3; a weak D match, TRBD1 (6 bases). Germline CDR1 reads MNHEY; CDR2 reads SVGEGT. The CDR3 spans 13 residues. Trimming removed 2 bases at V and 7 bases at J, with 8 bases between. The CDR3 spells CASSYATGEKLFF. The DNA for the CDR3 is TGTGCCAGCAGTTACGCGACAGGTGAAAAACTGTTTTTT.

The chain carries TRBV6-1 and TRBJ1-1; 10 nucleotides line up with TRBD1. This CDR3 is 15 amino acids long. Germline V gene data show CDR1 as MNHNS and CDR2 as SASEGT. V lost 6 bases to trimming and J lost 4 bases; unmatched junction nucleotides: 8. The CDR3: CASSSLTGGGTEAFF. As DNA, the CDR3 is TGTGCCAGCAGCTCTCTGACAGGGGGCGGCACTGAAGCTTTCTTT.

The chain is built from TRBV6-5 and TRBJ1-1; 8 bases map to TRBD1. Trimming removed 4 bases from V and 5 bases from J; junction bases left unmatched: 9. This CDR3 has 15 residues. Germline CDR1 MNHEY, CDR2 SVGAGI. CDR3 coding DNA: TGTGCCAGCAGTTCTGCCGGGACAGGAGAAACTGAAGCTTTCTTT. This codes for CASSSAGTGETEAFF.

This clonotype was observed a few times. CDR3 sequence (DNA): TGCGCCAGCAACAAGCGGGACTCCCTGCAGAAGGGCTACACCTTC. Translated: CASNKRDSLQKGYTF. The chain uses TRBV5-1 and TRBJ1-2; D might be TRBD1 (5 bases). Per the germline V gene, CDR1 is SGHRS and CDR2 is YFSETQ. This CDR3 has 15 amino acids. V lost 6 bases to trimming and J lost 8 bases, with 23 bases between them.

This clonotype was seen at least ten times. CDR3 protein: CASSTPGQGANYGYTF. Here the CDR3 DNA reads TGTGCCAGCAGTACCCCGGGACAGGGAGCTAACTATGGCTACACCTTC. This rearrangement joins TRBV12-3 or TRBV12-4 to TRBJ1-2, with TRBD1 matching 9 bases. The CDR3 has 16 amino acids. J was trimmed by 0 bases and V by 5 bases; bases with no gene match: 7.

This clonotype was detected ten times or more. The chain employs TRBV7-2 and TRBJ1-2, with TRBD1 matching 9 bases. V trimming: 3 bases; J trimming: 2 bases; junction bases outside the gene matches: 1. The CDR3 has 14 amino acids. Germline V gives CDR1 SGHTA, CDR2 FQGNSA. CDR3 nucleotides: TGTGCCAGCAGCTTTGACAGGGGGAACTATGGCTACACCTTC. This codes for CASSFDRGNYGYTF.

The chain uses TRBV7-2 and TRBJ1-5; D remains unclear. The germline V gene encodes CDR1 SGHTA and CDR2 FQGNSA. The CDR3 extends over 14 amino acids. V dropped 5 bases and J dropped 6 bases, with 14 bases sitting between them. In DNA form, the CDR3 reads TGTGCCAGCAGCCCCCTCTTACGCACTCAGCCCCAGCATTTT. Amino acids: CASSPLLRTQPQHF. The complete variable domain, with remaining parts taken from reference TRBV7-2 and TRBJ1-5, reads GAGVSQSPSNKVTEKGKDVELRCDPISGHTALYWYRQSLGQGLEFLIYFQGNSAPDKSGLPSDRFSAERTGGSVSTLTIQRTQQEDSAVYLCASSPLLRTQPQHFGDGTRLSIL.

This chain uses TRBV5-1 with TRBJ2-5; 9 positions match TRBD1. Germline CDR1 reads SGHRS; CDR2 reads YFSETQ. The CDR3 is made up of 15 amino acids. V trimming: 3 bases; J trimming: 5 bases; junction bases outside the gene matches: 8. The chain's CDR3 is CASSSWNRGPETQYF. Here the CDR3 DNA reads TGCGCCAGCAGCTCATGGAACAGGGGGCCGGAGACCCAGTACTTC.

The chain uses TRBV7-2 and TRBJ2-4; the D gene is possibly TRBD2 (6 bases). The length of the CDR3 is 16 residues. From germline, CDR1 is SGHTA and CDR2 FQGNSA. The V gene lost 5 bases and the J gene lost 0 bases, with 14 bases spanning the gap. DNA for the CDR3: TGTGCCAGCAGCCTGGGACTTTCTTTAGCCAAAAACATTCAGTACTTC. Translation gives CASSLGLSLAKNIQYF.

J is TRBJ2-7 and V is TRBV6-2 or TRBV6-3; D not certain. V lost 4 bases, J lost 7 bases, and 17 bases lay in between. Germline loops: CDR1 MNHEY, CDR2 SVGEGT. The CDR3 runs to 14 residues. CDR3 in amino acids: CASSFAGRDLEQYV. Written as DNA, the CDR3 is TGTGCCAGCAGTTTTGCCGGAAGGGATTTGGAGCAGTACGTC.

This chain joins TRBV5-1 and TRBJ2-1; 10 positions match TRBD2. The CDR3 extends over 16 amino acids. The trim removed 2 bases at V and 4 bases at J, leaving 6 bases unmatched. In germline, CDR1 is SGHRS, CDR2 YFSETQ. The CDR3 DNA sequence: TGCGCCAGCAGCTTTCTCCTAGCGGGGGAGTACAATGAGCAGTTCTTC. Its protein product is CASSFLLAGEYNEQFF.

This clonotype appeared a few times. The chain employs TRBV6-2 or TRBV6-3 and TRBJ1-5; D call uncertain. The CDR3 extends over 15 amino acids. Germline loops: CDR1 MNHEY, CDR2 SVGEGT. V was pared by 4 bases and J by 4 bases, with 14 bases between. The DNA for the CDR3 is TGTGCCAGCAGTTCCCCCCCGGGTAGAAATCAGCCCCAGCATTTT. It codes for CASSSPPGRNQPQHF.

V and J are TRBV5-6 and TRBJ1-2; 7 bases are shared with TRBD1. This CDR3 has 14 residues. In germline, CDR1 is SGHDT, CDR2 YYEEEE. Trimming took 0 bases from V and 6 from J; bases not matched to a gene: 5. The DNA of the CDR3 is TGTGCCAGCAGCTTGGGACAGGGAAGGGATGGCTACACCTTC. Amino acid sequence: CASSLGQGRDGYTF. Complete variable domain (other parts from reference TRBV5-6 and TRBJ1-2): DAGVTQSPTHLIKTRGQQVTLRCSPKSGHDTVSWYQQALGQGPQFIFQYYEEEERQRGNFPDRFSGHQFPNYSSELNVNALLLGDSALYLCASSLGQGRDGYTFGSGTRLTVV.

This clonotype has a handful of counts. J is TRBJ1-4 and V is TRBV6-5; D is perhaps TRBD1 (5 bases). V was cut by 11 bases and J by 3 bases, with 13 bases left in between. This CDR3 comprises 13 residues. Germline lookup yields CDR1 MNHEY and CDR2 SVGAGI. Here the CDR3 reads CAGWGGANEKLFF. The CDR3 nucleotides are TGTGCCGGCTGGGGGGGGGCTAATGAAAAACTGTTTTTT.

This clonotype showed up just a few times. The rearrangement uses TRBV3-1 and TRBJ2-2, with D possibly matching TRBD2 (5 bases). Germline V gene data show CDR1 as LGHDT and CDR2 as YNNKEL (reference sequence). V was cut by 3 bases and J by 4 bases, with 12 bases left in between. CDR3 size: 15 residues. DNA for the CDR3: TGTGCCAGCAGCCAGCGTCCTGGAGGCACCGGGGAGCTGTTTTTT. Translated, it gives CASSQRPGGTGELFF.

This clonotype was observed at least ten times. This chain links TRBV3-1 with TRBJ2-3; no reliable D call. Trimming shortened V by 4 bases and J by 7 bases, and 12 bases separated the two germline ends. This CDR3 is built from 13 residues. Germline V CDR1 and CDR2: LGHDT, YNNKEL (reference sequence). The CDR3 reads CASSPEPVNTQYF. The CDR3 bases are TGTGCCAGCAGCCCGGAACCCGTGAATACGCAGTATTTT.